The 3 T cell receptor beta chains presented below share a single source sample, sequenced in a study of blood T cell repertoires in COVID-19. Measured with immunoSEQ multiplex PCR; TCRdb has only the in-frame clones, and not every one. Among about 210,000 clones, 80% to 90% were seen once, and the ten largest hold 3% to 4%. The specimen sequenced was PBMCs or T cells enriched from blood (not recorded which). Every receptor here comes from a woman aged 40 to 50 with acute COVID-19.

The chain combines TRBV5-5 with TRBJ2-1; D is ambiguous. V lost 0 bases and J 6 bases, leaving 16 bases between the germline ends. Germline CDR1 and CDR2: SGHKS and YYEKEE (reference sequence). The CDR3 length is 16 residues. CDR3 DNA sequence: TGTGCCAGCAGCTTGGGGGCGATTCCCTTAAGCAATGAGCAGTTCTTC. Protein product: CASSLGAIPLSNEQFF.

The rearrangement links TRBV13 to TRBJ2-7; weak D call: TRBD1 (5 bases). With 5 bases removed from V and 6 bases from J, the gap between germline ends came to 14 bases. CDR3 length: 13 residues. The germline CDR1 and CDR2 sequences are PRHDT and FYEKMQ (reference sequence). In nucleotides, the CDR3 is TGTGCCAGCAGCCCTGCCCAGGGTGGCGAGCAGTACTTC. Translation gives CASSPAQGGEQYF.

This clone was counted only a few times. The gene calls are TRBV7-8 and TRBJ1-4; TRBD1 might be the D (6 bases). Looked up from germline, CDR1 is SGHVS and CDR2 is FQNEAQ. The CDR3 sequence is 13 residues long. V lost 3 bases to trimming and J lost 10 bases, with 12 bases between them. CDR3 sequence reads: CASSFLQGGKLFF. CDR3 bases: TGTGCCAGCAGCTTCCTACAGGGCGGAAAACTGTTTTTT.